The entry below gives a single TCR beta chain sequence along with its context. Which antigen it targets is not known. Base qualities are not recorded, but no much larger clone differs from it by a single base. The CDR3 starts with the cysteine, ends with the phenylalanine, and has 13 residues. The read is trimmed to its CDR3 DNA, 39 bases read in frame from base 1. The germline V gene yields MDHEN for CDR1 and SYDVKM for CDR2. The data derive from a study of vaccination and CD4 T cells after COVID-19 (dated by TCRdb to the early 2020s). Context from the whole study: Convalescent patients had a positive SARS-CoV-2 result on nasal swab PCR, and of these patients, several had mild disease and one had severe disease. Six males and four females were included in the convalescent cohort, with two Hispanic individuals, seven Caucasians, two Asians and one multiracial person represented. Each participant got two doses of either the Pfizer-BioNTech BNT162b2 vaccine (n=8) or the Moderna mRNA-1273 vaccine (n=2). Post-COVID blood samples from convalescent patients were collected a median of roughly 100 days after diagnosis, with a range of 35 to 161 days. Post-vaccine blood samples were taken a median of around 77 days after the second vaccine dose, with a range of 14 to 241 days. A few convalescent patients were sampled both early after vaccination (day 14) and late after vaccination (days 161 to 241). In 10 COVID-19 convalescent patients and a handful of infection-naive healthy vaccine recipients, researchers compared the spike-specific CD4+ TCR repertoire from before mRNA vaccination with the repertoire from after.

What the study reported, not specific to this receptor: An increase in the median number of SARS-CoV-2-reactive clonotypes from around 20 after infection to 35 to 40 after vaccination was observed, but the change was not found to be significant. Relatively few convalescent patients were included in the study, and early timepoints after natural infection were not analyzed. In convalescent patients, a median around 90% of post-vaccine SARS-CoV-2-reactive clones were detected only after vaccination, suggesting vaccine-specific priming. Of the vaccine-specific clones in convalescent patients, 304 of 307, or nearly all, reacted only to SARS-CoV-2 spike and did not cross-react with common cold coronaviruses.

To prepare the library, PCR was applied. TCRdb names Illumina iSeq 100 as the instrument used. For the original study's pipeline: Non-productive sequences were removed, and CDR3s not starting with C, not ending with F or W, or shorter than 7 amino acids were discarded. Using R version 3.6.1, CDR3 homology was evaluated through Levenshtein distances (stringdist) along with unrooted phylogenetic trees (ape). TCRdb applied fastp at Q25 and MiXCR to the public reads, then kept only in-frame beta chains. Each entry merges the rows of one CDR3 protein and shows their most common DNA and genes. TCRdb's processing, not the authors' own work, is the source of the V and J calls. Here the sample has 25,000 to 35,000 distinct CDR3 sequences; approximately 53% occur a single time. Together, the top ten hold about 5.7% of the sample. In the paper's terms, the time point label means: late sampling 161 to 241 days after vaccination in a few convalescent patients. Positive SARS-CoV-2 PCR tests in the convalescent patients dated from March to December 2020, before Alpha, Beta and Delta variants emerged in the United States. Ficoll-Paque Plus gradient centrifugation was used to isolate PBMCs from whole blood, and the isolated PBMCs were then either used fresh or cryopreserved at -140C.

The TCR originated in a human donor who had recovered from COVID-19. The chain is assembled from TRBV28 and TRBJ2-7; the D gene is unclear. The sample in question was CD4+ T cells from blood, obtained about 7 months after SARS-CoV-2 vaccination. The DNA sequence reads TGTACGATACGAAACCCAAGCTCCTACGAGCAGTACTTC. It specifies CTIRNPSSYEQYF. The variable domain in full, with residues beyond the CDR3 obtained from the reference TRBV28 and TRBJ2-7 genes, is DVKVTQSSRYLVKRTGEKVFLECVQDMDHENMFWYRQDPGLGLRLIYFSYDVKMKEKGDIPEGYSVSREKKERFSLILESASTNQTSMYLCTIRNPSSYEQYFGPGTRLTVT.